These 12 T cell receptor beta chains were all obtained from the same sample, sequenced in a study of blood T cells in healthy people across ages. Alongside a J-beta primer mix, a sample-barcoded 5' primer served in a second PCR lasting about 7 to 12 cycles. MiXCR, run by TCRdb on the 5' RACE reads, gives a single entry per CDR3 protein. Counted here are fewer than 650,000 distinct CDR3 sequences, about 28% occurring once; the ten biggest clones make up about 3.9%. These same records also appear under a second study, on T cells of mothers and their children.

Sequenced input: blood. The receptors come from a boy under 10 years old in good health.

This clonotype was observed a few times. The rearrangement joins TRBV12-3 or TRBV12-4 to TRBJ2-1; weak D call: TRBD2 (7 bases). The V end lost 4 bases, the J end lost 0 bases, and 16 bases lay between the germline ends. The CDR3 consists of 17 residues. This chain's CDR3 is CASSSALRGGSYNEQFF. The CDR3 nucleotides read TGTGCCAGCAGTTCCGCCCTGAGGGGGGGCTCCTACAATGAGCAGTTCTTC.

V gene TRBV29-1 combines with J gene TRBJ1-1, with D uncertain. Germline CDR1 SQVTM, CDR2 ANQGSEA. The length of the CDR3 is 12 residues. Trimming took off 7 bases at V and 5 bases at J, with 14 bases between the two ends. This chain's CDR3 is CSATPGGTEAFF. The CDR3 coding sequence is TGCAGCGCAACCCCGGGTGGGACTGAAGCTTTCTTT.

V and J are TRBV6-5 and TRBJ2-1, with 10 bases identical to TRBD2. V shed 0 bases and J 1 base; nucleotides not matched to a gene: 6. Looked up from germline, CDR1 is MNHEY and CDR2 is SVGAGI. This CDR3 is built from 18 residues. The CDR3, as DNA: TGTGCCAGCAGTTACTCGGCCGTAGCGGGGGGTTCCTACAATGAGCAGTTCTTC. This translates into CASSYSAVAGGSYNEQFF.

The chain employs TRBV6-5 and TRBJ2-3, with D perhaps being TRBD1 or TRBD2 (7 bases each). V was clipped by 7 bases and J by 1 base, with 15 bases between them. The CDR3 runs 15 residues. From germline, CDR1 is MNHEY and CDR2 SVGAGI. DNA for the CDR3: TGTGCCAGCAACCTCAGGGGGGGGGGCACAGATACGCAGTATTTT. Translating it yields CASNLRGGGTDTQYF.

The chain links TRBV4-1 to TRBJ2-1; D unresolved. The end of the DNA aligns better with TRBJ2-7, so the J call may be wrong. Looked up from germline, CDR1 is MGHRA and CDR2 is YSYEKL. The CDR3 consists of 13 residues. CDR3 protein: CASSPNPQYEQYF. CDR3 in DNA: TGCGCCAGCAGCCCCAACCCTCAATACGAGCAGTACTTC.

The sample holds a few counts of this clonotype. The V gene is TRBV12-3 or TRBV12-4, the J gene TRBJ2-7; weak D call: TRBD1 (6 bases). The CDR3 consists of 13 residues. V lost 8 bases and J lost 2, with 13 bases in between. The CDR3 sequence is CASGEGQPYEQYF. CDR3 DNA sequence: TGTGCCAGCGGGGAAGGACAGCCCTACGAGCAGTACTTC.

The chain recombines TRBV24-1 with TRBJ2-2, with 14 bases fitting TRBD2. Germline-derived CDR1 and CDR2 are KGHDR and SFDVKD. After removal of 3 bases from V and 0 bases from J, the junction contained 11 bases not matched to a gene. The CDR3 is 21 amino acids. The CDR3 sequence: CATSDPDDGTSGGANTGELFF. The CDR3 DNA is TGTGCCACCAGTGATCCGGACGACGGGACTAGCGGGGGAGCGAACACCGGGGAGCTGTTTTTT.

The V and J genes are TRBV27 and TRBJ2-1; the match to TRBD1 covers 8 bases. CDR3 size: 14 residues. Germline V gene data show CDR1 as MNHEY and CDR2 as SMNVEV (reference sequence). V lost 2 bases and J lost 9; bases outside the gene matches: 6. The CDR3 DNA is TGTGCCAGCAGTTTAATTGGACAGGGAGGTGAGCAGTTCTTC. It translates to CASSLIGQGGEQFF.

This clonotype has only a few counts. This chain uses TRBV5-4 with TRBJ2-3; 8 positions match TRBD1. CDR1 SGHNT and CDR2 YYREEE come from the germline V gene (reference sequence). The CDR3 runs 16 residues. V was pared by 3 bases and J by 7 bases, with 13 bases of the junction left unmatched. The CDR3 loop reads CASSSRQGPLTNTQYF. DNA for the CDR3: TGTGCCAGCAGCTCCCGACAGGGGCCCCTCACGAATACGCAGTATTTT.

The chain recombines TRBV4-3 with TRBJ1-3, with no clear D. Germline V gene data show CDR1 as LGHNA and CDR2 as YSLEER. The CDR3 is made up of 18 amino acids. V shed 0 bases and J shed 0 bases, with 15 bases lying between them. The CDR3 is CASSQDMGWEASGNTIYF. The CDR3 DNA follows: TGCGCCAGCAGCCAAGATATGGGCTGGGAGGCCTCTGGAAACACCATATATTTT.

In its sample, this clonotype was seen a few times. The rearrangement uses TRBV4-1 and TRBJ2-7, with unresolved D. Germline assignment: CDR1 MGHRA and CDR2 YSYEKL. This CDR3 region has 15 residues. V gave up 1 base and J gave up 3 bases, with 13 bases separating them. CDR3 region: CASSQGPDGRYEQYF. CDR3 DNA sequence: TGCGCCAGCAGCCAAGGTCCGGACGGCCGCTACGAGCAGTACTTC.

This chain uses TRBV20-1 with TRBJ1-2; no clear D gene. The germline V gene has CDR1 DFQATT and CDR2 SNEGSKA (reference sequence). The CDR3 has 9 residues. The V and J ends lost 5 bases and 12 bases respectively, with 10 bases between them. The CDR3 nucleotides are TGCAGTGCTGGACTACCCCACACCTTC. Its translation is CSAGLPHTF.